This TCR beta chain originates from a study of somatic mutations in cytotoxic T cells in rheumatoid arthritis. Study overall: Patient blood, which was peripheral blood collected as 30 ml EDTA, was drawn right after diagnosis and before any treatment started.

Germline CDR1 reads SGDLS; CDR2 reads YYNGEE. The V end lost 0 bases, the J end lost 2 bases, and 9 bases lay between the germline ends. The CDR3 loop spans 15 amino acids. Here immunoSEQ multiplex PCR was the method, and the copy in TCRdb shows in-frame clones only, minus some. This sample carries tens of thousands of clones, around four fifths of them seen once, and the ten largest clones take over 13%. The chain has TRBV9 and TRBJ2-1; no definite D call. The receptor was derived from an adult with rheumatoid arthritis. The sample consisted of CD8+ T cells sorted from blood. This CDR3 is CASSVGAATYNEQFF. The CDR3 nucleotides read TGTGCCAGCAGCGTAGGGGCCGCCACCTACAATGAGCAGTTCTTC.